One sample yielded the 2 T cell receptor beta chains listed below, sequenced in a study of immune evolution from preneoplasia to lung adenocarcinoma. Data came from immunoSEQ multiplex PCR; TCRdb stores just in-frame clones and leaves some out. The sample lists several thousand clones, roughly 74% seen once, with 7.5% to 8% in the top ten. The specimen was FFPE lung adenocarcinoma in situ tissue. These receptors all stem from a donor older than 65 with lung adenocarcinoma.

J is TRBJ2-7 and V is TRBV7-2; D is unresolved. The germline CDR1 and CDR2 sequences are SGHTA and FQGNSA. The V end was cut by 1 base, the J end by 0 bases, with 4 bases between. This CDR3 is built from 13 residues. The CDR3 protein is CASSLVSSYEQYF. For the CDR3, the DNA is TGTGCCAGCAGCTTAGTCTCCTCCTACGAGCAGTACTTC.

The chain couples TRBV18 to TRBJ2-7; possible D gene TRBD1, 6 bases. V shed 3 bases and J shed 1 base, with 10 bases lying between them. The CDR3 totals 14 residues. Germline loops: CDR1 KGHSH, CDR2 LQKENI. The CDR3 reads CASSPGTFSYEQYF. The CDR3 DNA follows: TGTGCCAGCTCACCGGGGACATTTTCCTACGAGCAGTACTTC.